This T cell receptor beta chain was captured in a study of beta chain features in type 1 diabetes. Overall study results and limits: PCR might show a preference for shorter templates, equally across patients and controls. Type 1 diabetes patients had TCRB CDR3s that were shorter (moderately but significantly so) in all four CD4+ subsets.

V lost 2 bases and J 13 bases, leaving 21 bases between the germline ends. The CDR3 totals 16 residues. Germline loops: CDR1 SGHAT, CDR2 FQNNGV. A word on this clone: What it binds is unknown.

Sequencing targeted expressed TCRB transcripts, as all isolated RNA had been reverse transcribed. The data were produced by immunoSEQ multiplex PCR, yet TCRdb's version contains in-frame clones alone and is incomplete. The sample consists of about 160,000 clones, roughly 8% of them appearing once. This clonotype was sampled from a woman aged 18-29 years with type 1 diabetes. Sequencing was done on a sample of central memory CD4+ T cells from blood. This chain joins TRBV11-2 and TRBJ1-6; weak D call: TRBD1 (5 bases). Here the CDR3 DNA reads TGTGCCAGCAGCTTACAGGGAGGAGGATTAGGGAGGCCCCTCCACTTT. Protein: CASSLQGGGLGRPLHF.